This TCR beta chain was sequenced for a study of T cells in tuberculosis. About the research overall: In South Africa, adults with active tuberculosis were compared with IGRA-negative and latently infected IGRA-positive adolescents. Study-wide points: Active tuberculosis TCR-alpha repertoires lay closer to GMM-specific TCRs than IGRA-negative controls, suggesting clonal expansion.

Details on this clone: The antigen is not known.

This CDR3 spans 17 amino acids. Germline CDR1 LNHDA, CDR2 SQIVND (reference sequence). V was trimmed by 2 bases and J by 2 bases, leaving 15 bases between them. Assay used: immunoSEQ multiplex PCR; TCRdb lists only in-frame clones, some missing. Here the sample spans under 50,000 clones, 95% being singletons. The chain has TRBV19 and TRBJ2-2; D gene ambiguous. The receptor comes from a donor aged 10-29 years with latent tuberculosis or without tuberculosis infection. Sample: PBMCs. The CDR3 spells CASSIKSLNLNTGELFF. In DNA form, the CDR3 reads TGTGCCAGTAGTATAAAATCACTGAACTTAAACACCGGGGAGCTGTTTTTT.